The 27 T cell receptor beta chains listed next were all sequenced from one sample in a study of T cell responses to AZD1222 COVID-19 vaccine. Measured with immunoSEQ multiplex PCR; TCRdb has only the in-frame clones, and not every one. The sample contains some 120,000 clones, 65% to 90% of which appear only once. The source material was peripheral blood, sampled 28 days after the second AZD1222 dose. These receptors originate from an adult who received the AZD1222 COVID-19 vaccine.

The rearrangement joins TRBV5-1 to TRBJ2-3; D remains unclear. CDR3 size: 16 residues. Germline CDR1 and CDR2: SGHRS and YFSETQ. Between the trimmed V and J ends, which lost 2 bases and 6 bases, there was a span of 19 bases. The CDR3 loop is CASSFLKSEAADTQYF. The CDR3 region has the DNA TGCGCCAGCAGCTTTTTGAAGAGCGAGGCCGCGGATACGCAGTATTTT. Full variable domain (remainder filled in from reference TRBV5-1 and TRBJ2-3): KAGVTQTPRYLIKTRGQQVTLSCSPISGHRSVSWYQQTPGQGLQFLFEYFSETQRNKGNFPGRFSGRQFSNSRSEMNVSTLELGDSALYLCASSFLKSEAADTQYFGPGTRLTVL.

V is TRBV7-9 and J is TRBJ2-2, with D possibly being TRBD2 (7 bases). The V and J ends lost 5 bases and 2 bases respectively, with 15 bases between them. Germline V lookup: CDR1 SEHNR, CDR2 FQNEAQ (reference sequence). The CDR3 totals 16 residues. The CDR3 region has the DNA TGTGCCAGCAGCGGCGGGGGACACCTTAACACCGGGGAGCTGTTTTTT. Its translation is CASSGGGHLNTGELFF.

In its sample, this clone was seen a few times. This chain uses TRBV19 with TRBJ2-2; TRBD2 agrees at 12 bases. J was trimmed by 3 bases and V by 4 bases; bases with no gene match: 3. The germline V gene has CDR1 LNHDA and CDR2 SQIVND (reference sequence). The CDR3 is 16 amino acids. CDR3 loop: CASSTRTSGDTGELFF. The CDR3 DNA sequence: TGTGCCAGTAGTACCAGGACTAGCGGGGACACCGGGGAGCTGTTTTTT.

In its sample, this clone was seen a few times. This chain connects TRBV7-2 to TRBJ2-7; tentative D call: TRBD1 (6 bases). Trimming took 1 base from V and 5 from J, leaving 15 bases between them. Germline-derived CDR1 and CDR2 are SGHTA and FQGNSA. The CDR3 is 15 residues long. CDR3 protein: CASSLGGNRVNEQYF. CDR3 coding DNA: TGTGCCAGCAGCTTAGGGGGGAACAGGGTCAACGAGCAGTACTTC.

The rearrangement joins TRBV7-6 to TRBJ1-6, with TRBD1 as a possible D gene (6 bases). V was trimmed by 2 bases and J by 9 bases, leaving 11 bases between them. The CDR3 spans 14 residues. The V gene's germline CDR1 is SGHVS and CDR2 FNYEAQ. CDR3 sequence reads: CASSLSQGTSPLHF. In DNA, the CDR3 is TGTGCCAGCAGCTTAAGCCAGGGGACTTCACCCCTCCACTTT.

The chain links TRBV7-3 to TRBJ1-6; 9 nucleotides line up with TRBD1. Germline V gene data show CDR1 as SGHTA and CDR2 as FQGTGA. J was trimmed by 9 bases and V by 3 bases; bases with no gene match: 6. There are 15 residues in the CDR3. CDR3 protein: CASSLGTGNRSPLHF. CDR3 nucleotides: TGTGCCAGCAGCTTGGGGACAGGGAATCGTTCACCCCTCCACTTT.

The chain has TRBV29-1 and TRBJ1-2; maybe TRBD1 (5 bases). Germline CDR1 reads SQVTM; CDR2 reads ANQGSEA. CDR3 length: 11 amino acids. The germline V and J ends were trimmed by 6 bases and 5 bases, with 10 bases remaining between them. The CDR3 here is CSVYEGYGYTF. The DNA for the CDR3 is TGCAGCGTATATGAGGGGTATGGCTACACCTTC.

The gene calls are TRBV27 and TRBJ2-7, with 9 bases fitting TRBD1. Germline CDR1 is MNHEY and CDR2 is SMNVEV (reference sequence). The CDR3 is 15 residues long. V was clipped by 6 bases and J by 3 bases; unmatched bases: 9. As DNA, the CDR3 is TGTGCCAGCAGCCCAGCCGGGACAGGGAACTACGAGCAGTACTTC. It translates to CASSPAGTGNYEQYF.

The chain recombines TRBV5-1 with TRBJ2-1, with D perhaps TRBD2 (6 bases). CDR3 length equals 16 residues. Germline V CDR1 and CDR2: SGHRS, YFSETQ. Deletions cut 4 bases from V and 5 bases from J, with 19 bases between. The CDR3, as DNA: TGCGCCAGCAGCCGGGGGACTCCTTTAGGGGACAATGAGCAGTTCTTC. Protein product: CASSRGTPLGDNEQFF.

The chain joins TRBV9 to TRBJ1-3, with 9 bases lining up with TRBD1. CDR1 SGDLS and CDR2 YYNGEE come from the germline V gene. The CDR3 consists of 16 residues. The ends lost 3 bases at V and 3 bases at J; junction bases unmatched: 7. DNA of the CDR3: TGTGCCAGCAGCGCGACACAGGGGGCAGGTGGAAACACCATATATTTT. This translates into CASSATQGAGGNTIYF.

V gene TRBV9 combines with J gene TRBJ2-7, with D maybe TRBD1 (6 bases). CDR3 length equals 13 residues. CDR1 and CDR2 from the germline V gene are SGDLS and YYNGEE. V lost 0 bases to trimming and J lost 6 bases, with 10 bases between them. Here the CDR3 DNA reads TGTGCCAGCAGCGTAGGGGGGCCCGGCGAGCAGTACTTC. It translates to CASSVGGPGEQYF.

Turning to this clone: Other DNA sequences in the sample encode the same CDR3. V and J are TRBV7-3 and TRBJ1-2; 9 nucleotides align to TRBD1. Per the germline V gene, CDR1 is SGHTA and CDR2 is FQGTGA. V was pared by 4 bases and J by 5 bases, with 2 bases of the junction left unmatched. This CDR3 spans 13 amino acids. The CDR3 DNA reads TGTGCCAGCAGCTCCGGACAGGGGTATGGCTACACCTTC. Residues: CASSSGQGYGYTF. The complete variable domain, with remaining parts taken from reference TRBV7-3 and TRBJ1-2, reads GAGVSQTPSNKVTEKGKYVELRCDPISGHTALYWYRQSLGQGPEFLIYFQGTGAADDSGLPNDRFFAVRPEGSVSTLKIQRTERGDSAVYLCASSSGQGYGYTFGSGTRLTVV.

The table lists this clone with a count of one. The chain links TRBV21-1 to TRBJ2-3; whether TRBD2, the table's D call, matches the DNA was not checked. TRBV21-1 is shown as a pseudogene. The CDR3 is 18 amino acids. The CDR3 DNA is TGTGCCAGCAGCAGAGGGAGCGGAAGCGCGGGAGGCACAGATACGCAGTATTTT. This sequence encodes CASSRGSGSAGGTDTQYF.

In DNA, the CDR3 is TGTGCCAGCAGCGAGGTGGATAACTATGGCTACACCTTC. Its protein product is CASSEVDNYGYTF. The chain is built from TRBV11-2 and TRBJ1-2; D gene ambiguous. V lost 5 bases, J lost 1 base, and 8 bases lay in between. The CDR3 is made up of 13 amino acids. Germline lookup yields CDR1 SGHAT and CDR2 FQNNGV.

CDR3 in amino acids: CASSIAGNNSPLHF. CDR3 bases: TGTGCCAGTAGTATCGCAGGGAATAATTCACCCCTCCACTTT. The chain uses TRBV19 and TRBJ1-6, with a weak D call TRBD1 (5 bases). This CDR3 comprises 14 residues. In germline, CDR1 is LNHDA, CDR2 SQIVND (reference sequence). V lost 3 bases and J lost 5, with 8 bases in between.

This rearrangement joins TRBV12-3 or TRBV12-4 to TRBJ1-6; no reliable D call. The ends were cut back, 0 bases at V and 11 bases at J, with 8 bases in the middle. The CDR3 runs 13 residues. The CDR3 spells CASSLAGGAPLHF. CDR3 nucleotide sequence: TGTGCCAGCAGTTTAGCGGGAGGTGCACCCCTCCACTTT.

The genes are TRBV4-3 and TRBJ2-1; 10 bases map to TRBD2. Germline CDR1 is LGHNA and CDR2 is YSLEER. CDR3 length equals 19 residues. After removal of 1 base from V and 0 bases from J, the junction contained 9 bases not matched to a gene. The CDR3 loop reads CASSQALAGVVSSYNEQFF. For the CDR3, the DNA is TGCGCCAGCAGCCAAGCGCTAGCGGGGGTGGTTAGCTCCTACAATGAGCAGTTCTTC.

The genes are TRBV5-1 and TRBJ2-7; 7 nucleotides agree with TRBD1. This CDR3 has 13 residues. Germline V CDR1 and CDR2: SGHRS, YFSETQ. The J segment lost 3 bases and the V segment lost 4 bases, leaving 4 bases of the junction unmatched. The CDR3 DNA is TGCGCCAGCAGCCGGACAGGAGACTACGAGCAGTACTTC. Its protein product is CASSRTGDYEQYF.

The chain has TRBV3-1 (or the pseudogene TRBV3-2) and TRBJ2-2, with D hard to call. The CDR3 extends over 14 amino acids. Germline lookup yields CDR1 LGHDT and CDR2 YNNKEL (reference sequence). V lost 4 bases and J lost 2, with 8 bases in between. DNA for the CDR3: TGTGCCAGCAGCCCCGGGCTCAACACCGGGGAGCTGTTTTTT. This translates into CASSPGLNTGELFF.

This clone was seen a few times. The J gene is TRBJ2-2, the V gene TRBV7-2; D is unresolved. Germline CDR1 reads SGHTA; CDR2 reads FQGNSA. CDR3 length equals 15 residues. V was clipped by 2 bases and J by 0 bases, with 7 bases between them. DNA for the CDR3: TGTGCCAGCAGCTTACAGTTTTCGAACACCGGGGAGCTGTTTTTT. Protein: CASSLQFSNTGELFF. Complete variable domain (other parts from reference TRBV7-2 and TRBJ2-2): GAGVSQSPSNKVTEKGKDVELRCDPISGHTALYWYRQSLGQGLEFLIYFQGNSAPDKSGLPSDRFSAERTGGSVSTLTIQRTQQEDSAVYLCASSLQFSNTGELFFGEGSRLTVL.

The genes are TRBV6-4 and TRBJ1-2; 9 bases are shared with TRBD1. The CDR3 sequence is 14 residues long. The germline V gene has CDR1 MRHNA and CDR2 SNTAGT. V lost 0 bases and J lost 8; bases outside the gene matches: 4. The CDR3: CASSDSLGQGGYTF. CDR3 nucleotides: TGTGCCAGCAGTGACTCCCTTGGACAGGGGGGCTACACCTTC.

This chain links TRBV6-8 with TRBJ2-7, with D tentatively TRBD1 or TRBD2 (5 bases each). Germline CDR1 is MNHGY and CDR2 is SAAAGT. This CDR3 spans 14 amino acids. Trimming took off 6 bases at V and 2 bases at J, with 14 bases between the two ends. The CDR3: CASSRPGRPYEQYF. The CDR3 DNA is TGTGCCAGCAGCCGACCGGGACGGCCCTACGAGCAGTACTTC.

CDR3 in amino acids: CASSLEANTEAFF. The DNA of the CDR3 is TGTGCCAGCAGCTTGGAGGCGAACACTGAAGCTTTCTTT. This rearrangement joins TRBV5-6 to TRBJ1-1; D not resolved. Trimming removed 0 bases from V and 1 base from J, with 4 bases in between. CDR1 is SGHDT and CDR2 is YYEEEE in the germline V gene. This CDR3 spans 13 amino acids.

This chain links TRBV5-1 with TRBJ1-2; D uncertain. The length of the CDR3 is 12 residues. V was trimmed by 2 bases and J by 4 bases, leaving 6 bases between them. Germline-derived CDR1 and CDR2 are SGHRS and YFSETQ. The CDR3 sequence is CASSLDFYGYTF. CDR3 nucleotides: TGCGCCAGCAGCTTAGACTTCTATGGCTACACCTTC.

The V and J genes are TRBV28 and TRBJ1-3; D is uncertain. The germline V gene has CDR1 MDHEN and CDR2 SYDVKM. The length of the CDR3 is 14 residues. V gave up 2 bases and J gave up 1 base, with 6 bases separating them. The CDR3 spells CASSLGLSGNTIYF. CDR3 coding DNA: TGTGCCAGCAGTTTAGGGCTATCTGGAAACACCATATATTTT.

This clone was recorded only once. The CDR3, as DNA: TGTGCCACCAGCAGAGGAGGAACGAACACTGAAGCTTTCTTT. It encodes CATSRGGTNTEAFF. The chain uses TRBV15 and TRBJ1-1; no firm D call. Trimming left V 1 base short and J 1 base short, with 7 bases between. Germline CDR1 LNHNV, CDR2 YYDKDF (reference sequence). The CDR3 length is 14 residues.

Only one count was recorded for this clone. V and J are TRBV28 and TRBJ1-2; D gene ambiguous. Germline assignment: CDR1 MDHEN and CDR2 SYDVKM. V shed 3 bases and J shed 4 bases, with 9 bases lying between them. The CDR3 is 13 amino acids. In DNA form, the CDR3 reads TGTGCCAGCAGTTTCGCCAGGAGCTATGGCTACACCTTC. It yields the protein CASSFARSYGYTF.